Below, 22 T cell receptor beta chains from the same sample are listed, as sequenced in a study of STAT3 mutations in large granular lymphocyte leukemia. The study, taken as a whole, reports: Every T-cell large granular lymphocyte leukemia patient had at least one immunodominant TCR beta clonotype.

Antigens for these TCRs are unknown. Generated by immunoSEQ multiplex PCR, the TCRdb table keeps only in-frame clones and is missing some. The data hold more than 9,000 clones, with roughly 91% observed a single time. Sequenced: peripheral blood mononuclear cells. The receptors were gathered from a man aged 55 to 70 with T-cell large granular lymphocyte leukemia. Some clones in this sample may be carry-over from other donors' samples.

The chain carries TRBV7-2 and TRBJ1-3; D gene unclear. Germline values: CDR1 SGHTA, CDR2 FQGNSA. Trimming took off 1 base at V and 14 bases at J, with 15 bases between the two ends. The length of the CDR3 is 13 residues. CDR3 protein: CASSLEYRNSLYF. As DNA, the CDR3 is TGTGCCAGCAGCTTAGAATATAGGAACAGCCTATATTTT.

V usage is TRBV6-6 and J usage is TRBJ2-3, with no clear D. V was clipped by 6 bases and J by 6 bases, with 10 bases between them. Germline V gene sequence: CDR1 MNHNY, CDR2 SVGAGI (reference sequence). The CDR3 has 12 amino acids. The CDR3 DNA reads TGTGCCAGCAGCCCCCTTTGGGATACGCAGTATTTT. Its protein product is CASSPLWDTQYF.

The rearrangement uses TRBV29-1 and TRBJ2-3; D unresolved. The CDR3 consists of 13 residues. Germline V gene data show CDR1 as SQVTM and CDR2 as ANQGSEA. V was trimmed by 3 bases and J by 2 bases, leaving 9 bases between them. The CDR3 region is CSVDRENTDTQYF. CDR3 nucleotide sequence: TGCAGCGTTGATAGAGAAAACACAGATACGCAGTATTTT.

This chain's CDR3 is CASSSVSGASEKLFF. The DNA of the CDR3 is TGCGCCAGCAGCTCGGTTTCGGGGGCAAGTGAAAAACTGTTTTTT. The chain couples TRBV5-1 to TRBJ1-4, with D maybe TRBD1 (6 bases). This CDR3 region has 15 residues. Germline CDR1 and CDR2: SGHRS and YFSETQ. Trimming stripped 3 bases from V and 7 bases from J, with 16 bases between.

The genes are TRBV27 and TRBJ2-1; 8 bases map to TRBD1. The CDR3 is 16 residues long. Germline CDR1 is MNHEY and CDR2 is SMNVEV (reference sequence). Trimming at V came to 5 bases and at J to 9 bases, leaving 15 bases not matched to a gene. The chain's CDR3 is CASSINHRTGKFEQFF. The CDR3 nucleotides are TGTGCCAGCAGTATAAACCATAGGACAGGGAAGTTTGAGCAGTTCTTC.

The V call is TRBV14, the J call TRBJ2-7; D might be TRBD1 (5 bases). Per germline, CDR1 SGHDN and CDR2 FVKESK. The ends were cut back, 4 bases at V and 0 bases at J, with 22 bases in the middle. The CDR3 spans 18 residues. The CDR3 region has the DNA TGTGCCAGCAGCCCCTACTCCCTGGGGCGGATTATCTCCTACGAGCAGTACTTC. Amino acid sequence: CASSPYSLGRIISYEQYF.

The chain links TRBV29-1 to TRBJ1-1; D is ambiguous. Germline V gene data show CDR1 as SQVTM and CDR2 as ANQGSEA. This CDR3 has 12 amino acids. V gave up 7 bases and J gave up 4 bases, with 13 bases separating them. The DNA for the CDR3 is TGCAGCGCCTCAACAGTGGTCACTGAAGCTTTCTTT. Translated, it gives CSASTVVTEAFF. The complete variable domain, with remaining parts taken from reference TRBV29-1 and TRBJ1-1, reads SAVISQKPSRDICQRGTSLTIQCQVDSQVTMMFWYRQQPGQSLTLIATANQGSEATYESGFVIDKFPISRPNLTFSTLTVSNMSPEDSSIYLCSASTVVTEAFFGQGTRLTVV.

V and J are TRBV7-9 and TRBJ2-1; 10 bases are shared with TRBD2. Germline V CDR1 and CDR2: SEHNR, FQNEAQ (reference sequence). CDR3 length: 16 amino acids. V lost 2 bases to trimming and J lost 4 bases; unmatched junction nucleotides: 5. CDR3 sequence (DNA): TGTGCCAGCAGCTTATCACTAGCGGGGACATACAATGAGCAGTTCTTC. Translated: CASSLSLAGTYNEQFF.

The chain joins TRBV6-6 to TRBJ2-3; D unresolved. Trimming took off 9 bases at V and 1 base at J, with 14 bases between the two ends. There are 14 residues in the CDR3. The germline CDR1 and CDR2 sequences are MNHNY and SVGAGI (reference sequence). In DNA form, the CDR3 reads TGTGCCAGTTCCCCCGGGTCCCGCACAGATACGCAGTATTTT. It is translated as CASSPGSRTDTQYF.

CDR3 region: CASSQDQGRAYTQYF. As DNA, the CDR3 is TGTGCCAGCAGCCAAGATCAAGGTCGGGCCTATACGCAGTATTTT. The chain couples TRBV4-2 to TRBJ2-3; D gene ambiguous. Per the germline V gene, CDR1 is LGHNA and CDR2 is YNFKEQ. V lost 0 bases and J 7 bases, leaving 14 bases between the germline ends. The length of the CDR3 is 15 residues.

The chain has TRBV4-1 and TRBJ1-3; D ambiguous. V gave up 0 bases and J gave up 10 bases, with 22 bases separating them. The CDR3 sequence is 17 residues long. Germline CDR1 is MGHRA and CDR2 is YSYEKL. In DNA, the CDR3 is TGCGCCAGCAGCCAAGACCGGTCATCCCTTCTCTCGGGGACCATATATTTT. Encoded protein: CASSQDRSSLLSGTIYF.

The chain recombines TRBV30 with TRBJ1-4; D might be TRBD1 (6 bases). Germline values: CDR1 GTSNPN, CDR2 SVGIG (reference sequence). The V gene lost 5 bases and the J gene lost 3 bases, with 7 bases spanning the gap. The CDR3 runs 12 residues. CDR3 bases: TGTGCCTGGGGACAGTCTAATGAAAAACTGTTTTTT. It translates to CAWGQSNEKLFF.

The chain carries TRBV7-9 and TRBJ1-2; D remains unclear. Between the trimmed V and J ends, which lost 0 bases and 6 bases, there was a span of 11 bases. The CDR3 is made up of 14 amino acids. Germline-derived CDR1 and CDR2 are SEHNR and FQNEAQ (reference sequence). The CDR3 here is CASSLARASDGYTF. The CDR3, as DNA: TGTGCCAGCAGCTTAGCTCGCGCTTCGGATGGCTACACCTTC.

The chain joins TRBV27 to TRBJ1-2; no firm D call. Germline CDR1 MNHEY, CDR2 SMNVEV (reference sequence). The CDR3 runs to 14 residues. With 0 bases removed from V and 4 bases from J, the gap between germline ends came to 9 bases. The CDR3 sequence: CASSLSGYSYGYTF. The CDR3, as DNA: TGTGCCAGCAGTTTATCAGGGTACAGCTATGGCTACACCTTC.

The V call is TRBV4-2, the J call TRBJ2-5; TRBD1 matches at 7 bases. Germline V gene lookup returns CDR1 LGHNA and CDR2 YNFKEQ. The CDR3 extends over 14 amino acids. V gave up 1 base and J gave up 3 bases; unmatched junction bases: 2. This CDR3 reads CASSQGGTEETQYF. CDR3 DNA sequence: TGTGCCAGCAGCCAAGGGGGGACAGAAGAGACCCAGTACTTC.

This chain links TRBV28 with TRBJ1-5, with 9 nucleotides matching TRBD1. CDR3 length: 14 amino acids. Germline V lookup: CDR1 MDHEN, CDR2 SYDVKM. The V gene end was trimmed by 3 bases and the J gene end by 4 bases; junction bases not matched to a gene: 1. This chain's CDR3 is CASSLTGGNQPQHF. In nucleotides, the CDR3 is TGTGCCAGCAGTTTGACAGGGGGGAATCAGCCCCAGCATTTT.

The V and J genes are TRBV10-3 and TRBJ1-3, with D unresolved. CDR3 length: 13 amino acids. From germline, CDR1 is ENHRY and CDR2 SYGVKD. V lost 4 bases and J 3 bases, leaving 7 bases between the germline ends. CDR3 nucleotide sequence: TGTGCCATCAGTGGCCTTATTGGAAACACCATATATTTT. Translation gives CAISGLIGNTIYF.

This chain uses TRBV18 with TRBJ2-1; weak D call: TRBD2 (6 bases). Trimming pared 3 bases from V and 7 bases from J, leaving 13 bases between. The germline gives CDR1 KGHSH, CDR2 LQKENI. There are 14 residues in the CDR3. The CDR3 spells CASSPSGSGNEQFF. In nucleotides, the CDR3 is TGTGCCAGCTCACCTTCCGGGAGTGGAAATGAGCAGTTCTTC. Combining the CDR3 with reference TRBV18 and TRBJ2-1 gives the whole variable domain NAGVMQNPRHLVRRRGQEARLRCSPMKGHSHVYWYRQLPEEGLKFMVYLQKENIIDESGMPKERFSAEFPKEGPSILRIQQVVRGDSAAYFCASSPSGSGNEQFFGPGTRLTVL.

In its sample, this clone was seen once. The chain is built from TRBV29-1 and TRBJ2-5; the D is unclear. The CDR3 is 10 amino acids. V lost 4 bases and J lost 4, with 4 bases in between. CDR1 is SQVTM, CDR2 ANQGSEA, per germline. In DNA, the CDR3 is TGCAGCGTTGCGAGAGAGACCCAGTACTTC. Encoded protein: CSVARETQYF.

CDR3 DNA sequence: TGTGCCAGCAGCGTAGCCCCTCTAGGGACTAGCGGGAGTTACGAGCAGTACTTC. Its protein product is CASSVAPLGTSGSYEQYF. V and J are TRBV9 and TRBJ2-7; 14 positions match TRBD2. Germline-derived CDR1 and CDR2 are SGDLS and YYNGEE. The CDR3 contains 18 residues. Germline trimming cut 0 bases from V and 4 bases from J; bases unmatched to any gene: 9.

This clone showed up just once. This chain joins TRBV10-2 and TRBJ2-5; 9 nucleotides align to TRBD1. J gave up 3 bases and V 8 bases, and 1 base lay outside the gene matches. Germline loops: CDR1 WSHSY, CDR2 SAAADI. This CDR3 is built from 12 residues. CDR3 DNA sequence: TGCGCCAGCGGACAGGGGAAAGAGACCCAGTACTTC. Translating gives CASGQGKETQYF.

The gene calls are TRBV6-5 and TRBJ1-1; 7 bases map to TRBD1. V was clipped by 2 bases and J by 1 base; unmatched bases: 1. This CDR3 has 14 amino acids. CDR1 is MNHEY, CDR2 SVGAGI, per germline. This CDR3 is CASSYGTANTEAFF. The CDR3 region has the DNA TGTGCCAGCAGTTACGGGACAGCGAACACTGAAGCTTTCTTT.